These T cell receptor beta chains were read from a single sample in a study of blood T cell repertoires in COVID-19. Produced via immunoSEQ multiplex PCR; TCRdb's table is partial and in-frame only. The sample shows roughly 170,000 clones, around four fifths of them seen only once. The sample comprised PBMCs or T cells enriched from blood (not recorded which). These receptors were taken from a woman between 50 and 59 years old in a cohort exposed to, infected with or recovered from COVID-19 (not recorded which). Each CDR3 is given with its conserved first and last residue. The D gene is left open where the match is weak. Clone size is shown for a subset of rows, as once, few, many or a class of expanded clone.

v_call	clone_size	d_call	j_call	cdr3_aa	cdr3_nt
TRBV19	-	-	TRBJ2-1	CASRTPGGPRGDEQFF	TGTGCCAGTAGAACGCCCGGGGGGCCCCGGGGCGATGAGCAGTTCTTC
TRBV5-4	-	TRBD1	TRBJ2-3	CASSFPGTGGTDTQYF	TGTGCCAGCAGCTTTCCCGGGACAGGGGGCACAGATACGCAGTATTTT
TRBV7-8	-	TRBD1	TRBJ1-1	CASSPQQGAEAFF	TGTGCCAGCAGCCCCCAACAGGGGGCTGAAGCTTTCTTT
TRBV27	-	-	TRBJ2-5	CASSTRQPQETQYF	TGTGCCAGCAGTACCCGACAGCCCCAAGAGACCCAGTACTTC
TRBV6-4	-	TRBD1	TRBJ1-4	CASSDAGGPNEKLFF	TGTGCCAGCAGTGACGCAGGGGGCCCTAATGAAAAACTGTTTTTT
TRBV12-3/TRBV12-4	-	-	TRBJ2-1	CASSPRNNEQFF	TGTGCCAGCAGCCCCAGGAACAATGAGCAGTTCTTC
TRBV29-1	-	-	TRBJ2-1	CSVVTRTAHNEQFF	TGCAGCGTCGTTACACGGACAGCCCACAATGAGCAGTTCTTC
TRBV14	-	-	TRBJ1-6	CASSRGDRNSPLHF	TGTGCCAGCAGCCGGGGGGACCGAAATTCACCCCTCCACTTT
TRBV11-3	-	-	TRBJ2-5	CASSLLARGTQYF	TGTGCCAGCAGCCTCCTCGCGCGGGGGACCCAGTACTTC
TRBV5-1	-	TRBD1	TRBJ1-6	CASSLTGTGVNSPLHF	TGCGCCAGCAGCCTCACCGGGACAGGGGTTAATTCACCCCTCCACTTT
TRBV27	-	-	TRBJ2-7	CASSSLEDGYEQYF	TGTGCCAGCAGTTCACTAGAGGATGGATACGAGCAGTACTTC
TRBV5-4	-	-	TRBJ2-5	CASSSSVVLDWETQYF	TGTGCCAGCAGCTCAAGCGTTGTACTAGACTGGGAGACCCAGTACTTC
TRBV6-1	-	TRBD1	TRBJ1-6	CASSENRGSPLHF	TGTGCCAGCAGTGAAAACAGGGGTTCACCCCTCCACTTT
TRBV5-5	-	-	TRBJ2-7	CASSLGWQSSYEQYF	TGTGCCAGCAGCCTGGGTTGGCAGTCTTCCTACGAGCAGTACTTC
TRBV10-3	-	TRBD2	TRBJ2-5	CAISDSKVRLAGEETQYF	TGTGCCATCAGTGATTCTAAGGTTAGACTGGCGGGGGAAGAGACCCAGTACTTC
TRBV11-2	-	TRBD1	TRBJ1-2	CASSIHRDRLLGYTF	TGTGCCAGCAGCATTCACCGGGACAGATTGCTTGGCTACACCTTC
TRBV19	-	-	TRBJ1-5	CASSISGPQHF	TGTGCCAGTAGTATTTCAGGGCCCCAGCATTTT
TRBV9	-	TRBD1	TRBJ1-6	CASSVGTGGANSPLHF	TGTGCCAGCAGCGTAGGTACAGGGGGCGCGAATTCACCCCTCCACTTT
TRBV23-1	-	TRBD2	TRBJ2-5	CASSQCLRTSGKQETQYF	TGCGCCAGCAGTCAATGTCTGCGGACTAGCGGGAAACAAGAGACCCAGTACTTC
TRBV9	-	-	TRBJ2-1	CASSVGPDPGSTYNEQFF	TGTGCCAGCAGCGTAGGACCGGATCCGGGATCTACCTACAATGAGCAGTTCTTC
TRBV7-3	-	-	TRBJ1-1	CASSFGRQSTEAFF	TGTGCCAGCAGCTTCGGCAGGCAGAGCACTGAAGCTTTCTTT
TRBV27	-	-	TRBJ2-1	CASSFGVANEQFF	TGTGCCAGCAGTTTCGGGGTAGCCAATGAGCAGTTCTTC
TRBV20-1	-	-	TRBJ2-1	CSASEAASLDEQFF	TGCAGTGCTAGTGAAGCGGCTAGCCTCGATGAGCAGTTCTTC
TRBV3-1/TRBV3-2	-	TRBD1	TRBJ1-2	CASSLGTGAYGYTF	TGTGCCAGCAGCCTCGGGACAGGAGCCTATGGCTACACCTTC
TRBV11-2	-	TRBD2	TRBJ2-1	CASSFQGLAGQEEQFF	TGTGCCAGCAGCTTCCAGGGGCTAGCGGGACAAGAGGAGCAGTTCTTC
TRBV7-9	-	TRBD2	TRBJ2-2	CASSATSGTNTGELFF	TGTGCCAGCAGCGCAACTAGCGGAACGAACACCGGGGAGCTGTTTTTT
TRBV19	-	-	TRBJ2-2	CASSITAGPGELFF	TGTGCCAGTAGTATAACGGCGGGGCCCGGGGAGCTGTTTTTT
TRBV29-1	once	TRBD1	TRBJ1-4	CSVSPGQGYEKLFF	TGCAGCGTATCCCCGGGACAGGGTTACGAAAAACTGTTTTTT
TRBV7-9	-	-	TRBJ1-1	CASSLVSGVSTEAFF	TGTGCCAGCAGCTTAGTTTCAGGGGTTAGCACTGAAGCTTTCTTT
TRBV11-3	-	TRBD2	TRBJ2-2	CASSLALAGTGELFF	TGTGCCAGCAGCTTAGCACTAGCGGGAACCGGGGAGCTGTTTTTT
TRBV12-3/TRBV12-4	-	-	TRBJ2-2	CATSPGRTGELFF	TGTGCCACCTCGCCAGGGAGGACCGGGGAGCTGTTTTTT
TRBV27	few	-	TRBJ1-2	CASSNSPGHFYGYTF	TGTGCCAGCAGTAATTCACCGGGACACTTCTATGGCTACACCTTC
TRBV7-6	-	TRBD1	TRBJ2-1	CASSHVGQENNEQFF	TGTGCCAGCAGCCATGTGGGACAGGAGAACAATGAGCAGTTCTTC
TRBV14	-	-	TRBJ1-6	CASSQDLESPLHF	TGTGCCAGCAGCCAAGATCTCGAGTCACCCCTCCACTTT
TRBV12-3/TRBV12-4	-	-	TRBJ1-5	CAGGGNQPQHF	TGTGCCGGGGGGGGCAATCAGCCCCAGCATTTT
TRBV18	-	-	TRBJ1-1	CASSGRQEGEAFF	TGTGCCAGCTCAGGAAGACAGGAAGGTGAAGCTTTCTTT
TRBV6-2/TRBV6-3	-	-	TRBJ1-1	CASSYQSAGRAVARDEAFF	TGTGCCAGCAGTTACCAGTCGGCAGGCCGGGCCGTGGCCCGGGATGAAGCTTTCTTT